Given below is one TCR beta chain in context. The antigen remains undetermined. The V and J ends lost 7 bases and 6 bases respectively, with 18 bases between them. This CDR3 region has 14 residues. From germline, CDR1 is MNHNS and CDR2 SASEGT. The data belong to a study of shared clonotypes between healthy human individuals. Regarding the study as a whole: Shared clonotypes: about 5.3% naive CD4, roughly 4% naive CD8, 2.3% memory CD4, approximately 0.37% memory CD8.

Deep-level assay runs were performed. Repertoires were generated with immunoSEQ multiplex PCR, while TCRdb's copy carries only in-frame clones and drops some. Altogether some 2,400,000 clones are present, approximately 94% being singletons, with the ten largest covering around 0.13%. This TCR derives from a young man in good health. J is TRBJ1-1 and V is TRBV6-1, with D maybe TRBD1 (5 bases). The sequenced material came from naive CD4+ T cells sorted from blood. Subset reported: CD45RA+ positively selected. The CDR3 DNA reads TGTGCCAGCATGGGGGAGGCCGGCAGATCTGAAGCTTTCTTT. Translating it yields CASMGEAGRSEAFF.